These 13 T cell receptor beta chains originate from one sample sequenced in a study of blood T cell repertoires in COVID-19. Measured with immunoSEQ multiplex PCR; TCRdb has only the in-frame clones, and not every one. The sample lists some 190,000 clones, just over 85% occurring once. The sequenced sample consisted of peripheral blood. The receptors originated from a man in his late teens or twenties with active or convalescent COVID-19.

CDR3 sequence (DNA): TGTGCCAGCAGTTTCTCTAGGACTAGCGGGAAAAGTTTCCAAGAGACCCAGTACTTC. It codes for CASSFSRTSGKSFQETQYF. The chain uses TRBV28 and TRBJ2-5; 12 bases are shared with TRBD2. Trimming removed 3 bases from V and 1 base from J; junction bases left unmatched: 12. The CDR3 covers 19 residues. The germline CDR1 and CDR2 sequences are MDHEN and SYDVKM.

V usage is TRBV7-2 and J usage is TRBJ1-3; 7 nucleotides align to TRBD1. CDR1 and CDR2 (germline): SGHTA, FQGNSA. Unmatched junction bases numbered 4, after V lost 1 base and J lost 7 bases. The CDR3 runs to 14 residues. CDR3 in amino acids: CASSLGIGGNTIYF. The CDR3 nucleotides read TGTGCCAGCAGCTTAGGGATAGGGGGCAACACCATATATTTT.

The chain couples TRBV6-4 to TRBJ2-2; a possible D gene is TRBD2 (5 bases). V was shortened by 6 bases and J by 7 bases, with 15 bases between the two germline ends. This CDR3 has 14 residues. The germline V gene has CDR1 MRHNA and CDR2 SNTAGT. The CDR3 is CASSPGEWGGELFF. The CDR3 nucleotides read TGTGCCAGCAGCCCCGGGGAATGGGGCGGGGAGCTGTTTTTT.

The rearrangement links TRBV24-1 to TRBJ2-1; TRBD2 aligns across 10 bases. CDR1 is KGHDR, CDR2 SFDVKD, per germline. This CDR3 has 15 amino acids. The trim removed 5 bases at V and 7 bases at J, leaving 7 bases unmatched. CDR3 sequence (DNA): TGTGCCACCAGTGGCAGGACTAGCGGAGGTAATGAGCAGTTCTTC. Amino acid sequence: CATSGRTSGGNEQFF.

The V call is TRBV30, the J call TRBJ2-6; 9 bases fit TRBD1. The J segment lost 1 base and the V segment lost 5 bases, leaving 9 bases of the junction unmatched. The CDR3 spans 17 residues. Looked up from germline, CDR1 is GTSNPN and CDR2 is SVGIG (reference sequence). Written as DNA, the CDR3 is TGTGCCTGGGCCCGGGACAGGGTTGGATCTGGGGCCAACGTCCTGACTTTC. It is translated as CAWARDRVGSGANVLTF.

The CDR3 DNA reads TGCAGCAGAGCGAACACTGAAGCTTTCTTT. It yields the protein CSRANTEAFF. The V and J genes are TRBV29-1 and TRBJ1-1; D gene ambiguous. V was clipped by 8 bases and J by 1 base, with 5 bases between them. Germline CDR1 and CDR2: SQVTM and ANQGSEA. The CDR3 is 10 residues long. Full variable domain (outside the CDR3, taken from reference TRBV29-1 and TRBJ1-1): SAVISQKPSRDICQRGTSLTIQCQVDSQVTMMFWYRQQPGQSLTLIATANQGSEATYESGFVIDKFPISRPNLTFSTLTVSNMSPEDSSIYLCSRANTEAFFGQGTRLTVV.

Worth noting for this clone: Other DNA sequences in the sample encode the same CDR3. This sequence joins TRBV18 and TRBJ2-3, with D hard to call. Looked up from germline, CDR1 is KGHSH and CDR2 is LQKENI. This CDR3 comprises 13 residues. Between the trimmed V and J ends, which lost 3 bases and 0 bases, there was a span of 4 bases. The CDR3 sequence is CASSPTSTDTQYF. CDR3 coding DNA: TGTGCCAGCTCACCTACTAGCACAGATACGCAGTATTTT.

The chain employs TRBV19 and TRBJ1-5; maybe TRBD1 (5 bases). This CDR3 is 18 amino acids long. The V gene lost 9 bases and the J gene lost 0 bases, with 24 bases spanning the gap. Per the germline V gene, CDR1 is LNHDA and CDR2 is SQIVND (reference sequence). In DNA form, the CDR3 reads TGTGCCAGCCGCCTTAGCCTCTTGGCAGGGCGTAGCAATCAGCCCCAGCATTTT. It translates to CASRLSLLAGRSNQPQHF.

This clone was seen more than once but under ten times. CDR3 region: CASSKQGYTEAFF. CDR3 bases: TGTGCCAGCAGCAAACAGGGGTACACTGAAGCTTTCTTT. The V and J genes are TRBV7-2 and TRBJ1-1; TRBD1 matches at 7 bases. Trimming cost V 5 bases and J 3 bases; bases outside gene matches: 3. Germline V gene data show CDR1 as SGHTA and CDR2 as FQGNSA. This CDR3 is 13 amino acids long.

The chain couples TRBV25-1 to TRBJ2-7; 7 nucleotides line up with TRBD1. The length of the CDR3 is 16 residues. In germline, CDR1 is MGHDK, CDR2 SYGVNS. J lost 4 bases, V lost 3 bases, and 12 bases had no gene match. The CDR3 coding sequence is TGTGCCAGCAGTGACCCCTCCGGGACAGCGTTTTACGAGCAGTACTTC. Protein product: CASSDPSGTAFYEQYF.

This chain links TRBV27 with TRBJ2-7; 9 bases fit TRBD2. The CDR3 length is 17 residues. V gave up 2 bases and J gave up 5 bases; unmatched junction bases: 13. CDR1 is MNHEY and CDR2 is SMNVEV in the germline V gene (reference sequence). CDR3 amino acids: CASSLLAPRGRAHEQYF. The CDR3, as DNA: TGTGCCAGCAGTTTACTGGCCCCCCGCGGGAGGGCCCACGAGCAGTACTTC.

This clone has just a few counts. The V call is TRBV3-1 (or the pseudogene TRBV3-2), the J call TRBJ2-1; a weak D match, TRBD2 (6 bases). Looked up from germline, CDR1 is LGHDT and CDR2 is YNNKEL (reference sequence). V was clipped by 2 bases and J by 2 bases, with 10 bases between them. CDR3 size: 15 residues. CDR3 DNA: TGTGCCAGCAGCCAAATCGGGAGAGCCTACAATGAGCAGTTCTTC. Translating gives CASSQIGRAYNEQFF.

The genes are TRBV28 and TRBJ1-5; D remains unclear. The CDR3 contains 16 residues. The ends were cut back, 7 bases at V and 1 base at J, with 17 bases in the middle. Germline CDR1 MDHEN, CDR2 SYDVKM. CDR3 sequence (DNA): TGTGCCAGCACCCCACATGGTGCGGCGAGCAATCAGCCCCAGCATTTT. It codes for CASTPHGAASNQPQHF.